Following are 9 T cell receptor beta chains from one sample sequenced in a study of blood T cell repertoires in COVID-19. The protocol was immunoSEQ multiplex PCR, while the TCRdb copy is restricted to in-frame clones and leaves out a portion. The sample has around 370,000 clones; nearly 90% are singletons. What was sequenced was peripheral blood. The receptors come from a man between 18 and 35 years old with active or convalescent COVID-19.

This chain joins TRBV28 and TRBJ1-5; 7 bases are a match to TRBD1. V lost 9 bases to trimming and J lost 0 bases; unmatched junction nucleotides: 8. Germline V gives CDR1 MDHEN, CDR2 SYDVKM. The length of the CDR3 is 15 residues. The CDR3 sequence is CASLRTGFSNQPQHF. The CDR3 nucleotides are TGTGCCAGTCTAAGGACAGGTTTTAGCAATCAGCCCCAGCATTTT.

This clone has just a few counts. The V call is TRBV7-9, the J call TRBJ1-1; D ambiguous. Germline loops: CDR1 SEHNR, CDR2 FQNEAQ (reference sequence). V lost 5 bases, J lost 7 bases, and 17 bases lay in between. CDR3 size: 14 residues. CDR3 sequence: CASSLRGREFEAFF. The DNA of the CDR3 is TGTGCCAGCAGCCTACGAGGGAGGGAGTTTGAAGCTTTCTTT.

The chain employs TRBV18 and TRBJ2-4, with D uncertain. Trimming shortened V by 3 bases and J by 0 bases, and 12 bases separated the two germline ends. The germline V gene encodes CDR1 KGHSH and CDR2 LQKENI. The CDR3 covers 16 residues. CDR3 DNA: TGTGCCAGCTCACCGAGTGAAACTCTAGCCAAAAACATTCAGTACTTC. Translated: CASSPSETLAKNIQYF.

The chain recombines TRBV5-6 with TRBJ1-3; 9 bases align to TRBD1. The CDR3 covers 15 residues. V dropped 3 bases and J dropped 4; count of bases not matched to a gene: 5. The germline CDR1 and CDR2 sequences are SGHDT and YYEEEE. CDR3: CASSSGTGIGNTIYF. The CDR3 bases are TGTGCCAGCAGCTCCGGGACAGGGATCGGAAACACCATATATTTT.

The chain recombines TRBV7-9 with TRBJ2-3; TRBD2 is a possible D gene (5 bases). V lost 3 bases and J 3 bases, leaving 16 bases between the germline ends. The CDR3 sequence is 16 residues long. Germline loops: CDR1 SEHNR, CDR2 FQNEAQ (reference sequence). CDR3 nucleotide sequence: TGTGCCAGCAGCTTGGGAGAAGGGCATCAGACAGATACGCAGTATTTT. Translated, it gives CASSLGEGHQTDTQYF.

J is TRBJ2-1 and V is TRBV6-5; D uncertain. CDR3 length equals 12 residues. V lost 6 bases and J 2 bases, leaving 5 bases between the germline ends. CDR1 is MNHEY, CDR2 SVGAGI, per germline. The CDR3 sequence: CASSSAYNEQFF. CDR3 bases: TGTGCCAGCAGCTCCGCCTACAATGAGCAGTTCTTC.

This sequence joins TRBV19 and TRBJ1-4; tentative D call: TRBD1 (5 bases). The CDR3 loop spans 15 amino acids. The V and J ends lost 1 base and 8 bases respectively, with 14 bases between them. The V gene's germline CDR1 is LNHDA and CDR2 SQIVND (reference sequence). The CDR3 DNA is TGTGCCAGTAGTATAGCCGGCAGGGTATACGAAAAACTGTTTTTT. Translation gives CASSIAGRVYEKLFF.

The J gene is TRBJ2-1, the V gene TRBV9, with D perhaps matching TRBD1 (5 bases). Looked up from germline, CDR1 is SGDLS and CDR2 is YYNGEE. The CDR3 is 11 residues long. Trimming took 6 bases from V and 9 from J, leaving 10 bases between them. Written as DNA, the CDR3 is TGTGCCAGCAACTCTAGGGGTGAGCAGTTCTTC. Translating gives CASNSRGEQFF.

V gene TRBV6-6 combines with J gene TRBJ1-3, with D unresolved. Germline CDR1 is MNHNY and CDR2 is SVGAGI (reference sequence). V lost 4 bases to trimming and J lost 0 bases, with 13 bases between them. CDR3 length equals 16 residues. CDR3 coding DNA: TGTGCCAGCAGTTCACCAATCGAGAGCTCTGGAAACACCATATATTTT. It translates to CASSSPIESSGNTIYF.